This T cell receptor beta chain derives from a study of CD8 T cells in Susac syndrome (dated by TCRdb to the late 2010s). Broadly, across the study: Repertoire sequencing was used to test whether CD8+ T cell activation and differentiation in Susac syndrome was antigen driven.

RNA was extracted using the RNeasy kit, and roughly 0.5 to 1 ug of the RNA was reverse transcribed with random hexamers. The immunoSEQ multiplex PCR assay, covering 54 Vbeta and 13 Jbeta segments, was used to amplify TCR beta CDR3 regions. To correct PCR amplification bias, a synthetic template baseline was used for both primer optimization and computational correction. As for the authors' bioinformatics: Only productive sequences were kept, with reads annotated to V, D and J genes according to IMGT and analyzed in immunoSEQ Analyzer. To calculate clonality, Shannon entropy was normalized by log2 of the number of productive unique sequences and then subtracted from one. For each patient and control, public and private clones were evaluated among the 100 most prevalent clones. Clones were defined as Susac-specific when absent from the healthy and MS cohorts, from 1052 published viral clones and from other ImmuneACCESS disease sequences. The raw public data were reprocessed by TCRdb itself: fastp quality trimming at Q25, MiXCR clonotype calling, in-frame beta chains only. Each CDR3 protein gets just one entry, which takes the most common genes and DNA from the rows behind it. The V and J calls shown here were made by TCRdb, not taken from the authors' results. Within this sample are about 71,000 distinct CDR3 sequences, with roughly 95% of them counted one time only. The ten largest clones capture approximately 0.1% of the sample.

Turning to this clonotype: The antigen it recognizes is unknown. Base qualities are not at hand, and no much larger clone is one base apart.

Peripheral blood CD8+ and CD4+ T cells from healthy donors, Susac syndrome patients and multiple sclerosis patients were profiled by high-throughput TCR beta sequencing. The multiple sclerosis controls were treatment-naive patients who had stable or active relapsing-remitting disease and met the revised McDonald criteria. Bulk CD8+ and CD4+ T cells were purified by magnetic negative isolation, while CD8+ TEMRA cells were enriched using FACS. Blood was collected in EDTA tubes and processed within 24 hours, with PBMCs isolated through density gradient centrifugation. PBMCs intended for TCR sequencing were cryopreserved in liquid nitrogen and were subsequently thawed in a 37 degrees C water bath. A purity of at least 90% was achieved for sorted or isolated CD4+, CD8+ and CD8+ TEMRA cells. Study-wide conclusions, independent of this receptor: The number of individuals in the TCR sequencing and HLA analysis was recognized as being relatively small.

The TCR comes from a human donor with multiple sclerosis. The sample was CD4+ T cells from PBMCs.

The CDR3 corresponds to CASSPLGPFRAYEQYF. The nucleotides read TGTGCCAGCAGCCCCCTCGGCCCCTTTCGGGCCTACGAGCAGTACTTC. Rearrangement joined TRBV7-9 to TRBJ2-7; no D segment can be confidently identified. The CDR3 starts with the cysteine, ends with the phenylalanine, and has 16 residues. This entry keeps only the CDR3 DNA: 48 bases, framed from base 1. V sheds 5 bases and J sheds 2 bases, leaving 19 bases between their ends. The germline V gene (reference sequence) supplies CDR1 SEHNR and CDR2 FQNEAQ.